Listed below are T cell receptor beta chains from one sample, sequenced in a study of PD-L1 blockade in urothelial cancer. The table came from immunoSEQ multiplex PCR; TCRdb's copy has only in-frame clones and leaves some out. The sample yields approximately 100,000 clones, around 92% seen once. The sequenced sample was PBMCs, obtained around atezolizumab (anti-PD-L1) treatment. These receptor sequences come from an elderly woman with urothelial cancer. CDR3s include the opening cysteine and the closing phenylalanine or tryptophan. The D gene is left open where the match is weak. A row's size may be missing; if present it is once, few, many or a size class.

D: -; V: TRBV15; J: TRBJ1-2; size: -; CDR3: CATSSRTSPSSSGYTF; DNA: TGTGCCACCAGCAGCCGGACATCTCCCAGCTCGTCCGGCTACACCTTC
D: TRBD1; V: TRBV27; J: TRBJ2-5; size: once; CDR3: CASSLKGQGASETQYF; DNA: TGTGCCAGCAGTTTAAAAGGACAGGGGGCTAGCGAGACCCAGTACTTC
D: -; V: TRBV5-6; J: TRBJ2-7; size: -; CDR3: CASSSLQGHEQYF; DNA: TGTGCCAGCAGCTCCCTACAGGGTCACGAGCAGTACTTC
D: -; V: TRBV5-1; J: TRBJ2-2; size: once; CDR3: CASSLRSGTGELFF; DNA: TGCGCCAGCAGCTTGAGGAGCGGGACCGGGGAGCTGTTTTTT
D: -; V: TRBV4-2; J: TRBJ1-5; size: -; CDR3: CASSQVDISNQPQHF; DNA: TGTGCCAGCAGCCAAGTGGACATTAGCAATCAGCCCCAGCATTTT
D: TRBD1; V: TRBV7-3; J: TRBJ2-2; size: -; CDR3: CASSIEGQVTGELFF; DNA: TGTGCCAGCAGCATAGAGGGACAGGTCACCGGGGAGCTGTTTTTT
D: TRBD1; V: TRBV5-1; J: TRBJ2-3; size: -; CDR3: CASSSGQVPDTQYF; DNA: TGCGCCAGCAGCTCGGGACAGGTCCCAGATACGCAGTATTTT
D: -; V: TRBV28; J: TRBJ2-3; size: once; CDR3: CASSQNPGTSTDTQYF; DNA: TGTGCCAGCAGCCAAAACCCGGGGACTAGCACAGATACGCAGTATTTT
D: TRBD2; V: TRBV7-3; J: TRBJ2-1; size: -; CDR3: CASSPGLAGGEQFF; DNA: TGTGCCAGCAGCCCGGGACTAGCGGGAGGTGAGCAGTTCTTC
D: -; V: TRBV7-8; J: TRBJ1-5; size: once; CDR3: CASSSQGGGNQPQHF; DNA: TGTGCCAGCAGCTCCCAGGGCGGAGGCAATCAGCCCCAGCATTTT
D: -; V: TRBV19; J: TRBJ2-2; size: few; CDR3: CASSIVEANTGELFF; DNA: TGTGCCAGTAGTATAGTGGAGGCGAACACCGGGGAGCTGTTTTTT
D: -; V: TRBV18; J: TRBJ2-1; size: -; CDR3: CASSPVGGAINEQFF; DNA: TGTGCCAGCTCACCTGTGGGGGGAGCTATCAATGAGCAGTTCTTC
D: -; V: TRBV7-9; J: TRBJ2-6; size: -; CDR3: CASSKVEAGANVLTF; DNA: TGTGCCAGCAGCAAGGTGGAGGCTGGGGCCAACGTCCTGACTTTC
D: TRBD1; V: TRBV27; J: TRBJ1-5; size: -; CDR3: CASSLTGDQPQHF; DNA: TGTGCCAGCAGCCTCACAGGGGATCAGCCCCAGCATTTT
D: -; V: TRBV7-9; J: TRBJ1-1; size: -; CDR3: CASSLPPGEAFF; DNA: TGTGCCAGCAGCTTACCTCCAGGCGAAGCTTTCTTT
D: TRBD1; V: TRBV5-1; J: TRBJ1-2; size: -; CDR3: CASSLGQGVLANYGYTF; DNA: TGCGCCAGCAGCTTAGGACAGGGTGTACTAGCTAACTATGGCTACACCTTC
D: TRBD1; V: TRBV18; J: TRBJ1-1; size: -; CDR3: CASSLNRGSGEAFF; DNA: TGTGCCAGCTCACTTAACAGGGGGTCGGGTGAAGCTTTCTTT
D: TRBD2; V: TRBV19; J: TRBJ2-1; size: -; CDR3: CATRLAGGPSDEQFF; DNA: TGTGCCACCAGACTAGCGGGAGGGCCTAGCGATGAGCAGTTCTTC
D: TRBD1; V: TRBV6-1; J: TRBJ1-5; size: -; CDR3: CGATGGNSNQPQHF; DNA: TGTGGGGCCACAGGGGGCAATAGCAATCAGCCCCAGCATTTT
D: TRBD1; V: TRBV28; J: TRBJ2-7; size: -; CDR3: CASIRQGRPYEQYF; DNA: TGTGCCAGCATAAGACAGGGAAGACCGTACGAGCAGTACTTC
D: -; V: TRBV10-2; J: TRBJ2-3; size: -; CDR3: CASSESTRGFLRSTDTQYF; DNA: TGCGCCAGCAGTGAGTCGACTCGGGGGTTTCTGCGTAGCACAGATACGCAGTATTTT
D: TRBD2; V: TRBV7-8; J: TRBJ2-2; size: -; CDR3: CASSPSIRSSGSLNTGELFF; DNA: TGTGCCAGCAGCCCCTCGATTAGGTCTAGCGGGAGCCTTAACACCGGGGAGCTGTTTTTT
D: -; V: TRBV5-4; J: TRBJ2-1; size: -; CDR3: CASSLPSGWNEQFF; DNA: TGTGCCAGCAGCTTGCCTTCAGGGTGGAATGAGCAGTTCTTC
D: -; V: TRBV5-1; J: TRBJ2-7; size: -; CDR3: CASSPGESEQYF; DNA: TGCGCCAGCAGCCCCGGGGAGAGCGAGCAGTACTTC
D: TRBD1; V: TRBV5-1; J: TRBJ2-5; size: few; CDR3: CASSQRQGRVETQYF; DNA: TGCGCCAGCAGCCAACGACAGGGGCGCGTCGAGACCCAGTACTTC
D: -; V: TRBV6-5; J: TRBJ1-3; size: -; CDR3: CASSLGGVSGNTIYF; DNA: TGTGCCAGCAGTCTAGGGGGGGTATCTGGAAACACCATATATTTT
D: TRBD1; V: TRBV27; J: TRBJ2-7; size: -; CDR3: CASKGQGKPFYEQYF; DNA: TGTGCCAGCAAAGGACAGGGGAAACCTTTCTACGAGCAGTACTTC
D: TRBD1; V: TRBV28; J: TRBJ2-4; size: -; CDR3: CASSRRQGNIQYF; DNA: TGTGCCAGCAGCCGGCGACAGGGCAACATTCAGTACTTC
D: -; V: TRBV28; J: TRBJ1-4; size: -; CDR3: CASSLGGTNEKLFF; DNA: TGTGCCAGCAGTTTGGGGGGGACTAATGAAAAACTGTTTTTT
D: -; V: TRBV7-9; J: TRBJ2-1; size: few; CDR3: CASSLGRGEQFF; DNA: TGTGCCAGCAGCTTAGGCCGGGGTGAGCAGTTCTTC
D: -; V: TRBV19; J: TRBJ1-5; size: once; CDR3: CASGRAPGSNQPQHF; DNA: TGTGCCAGTGGACGGGCCCCCGGGAGTAATCAGCCCCAGCATTTT
D: -; V: TRBV7-2; J: TRBJ1-2; size: -; CDR3: CASSLAVQPRNYGYTF; DNA: TGTGCCAGCAGCTTAGCGGTACAGCCACGAAACTATGGCTACACCTTC
D: -; V: TRBV28; J: TRBJ1-4; size: -; CDR3: CASRSGIEKLFF; DNA: TGTGCCAGCAGGTCGGGTATAGAAAAACTGTTTTTT
D: TRBD2; V: TRBV11-2; J: TRBJ2-2; size: once; CDR3: CASSFYSGRSAGELFF; DNA: TGTGCCAGCAGCTTTTATAGCGGGAGGAGTGCCGGGGAGCTGTTTTTT
D: TRBD1; V: TRBV27; J: TRBJ2-7; size: -; CDR3: CASSLRQGYEQYF; DNA: TGTGCCAGCAGTTTGAGACAGGGCTACGAGCAGTACTTC
D: -; V: TRBV5-8; J: TRBJ1-3; size: -; CDR3: CASSVGTTSGNTIYF; DNA: TGTGCCAGCAGCGTTGGGACAACCTCTGGAAACACCATATATTTT
D: -; V: TRBV28; J: TRBJ1-1; size: -; CDR3: CASSGRQGWTEAFF; DNA: TGTGCCAGCAGTGGTCGGCAGGGTTGGACTGAAGCTTTCTTT